The text below deals with one TCR beta chain. Deletions cut 3 bases from V and 2 bases from J, with 10 bases between. Per germline, CDR1 SGHVS and CDR2 FQNEAQ. The CDR3 contains 14 residues. This sample is part of a study of identifying expanded T cells in peripheral blood. Measured with immunoSEQ multiplex PCR; TCRdb has only the in-frame clones, and not every one. The table has tens of thousands of clones, 88% seen once. The chain is built from TRBV7-8 and TRBJ1-1; D call uncertain. Specimen: blood. This sequence originates from a person aged 18 to 75 in good health. The CDR3 is CASSFSKLNTEAFF. The CDR3 nucleotides read TGTGCCAGCAGCTTTTCCAAACTCAACACTGAAGCTTTCTTT. Looking up the rest from reference TRBV7-8 and TRBJ1-1 gives the full variable domain: GAGVSQSPRYKVAKRGQDVALRCDPISGHVSLFWYQQALGQGPEFLTYFQNEAQLDKSGLPSDRFFAERPEGSVSTLKIQRTQQEDSAVYLCASSFSKLNTEAFFGQGTRLTVV.